This TCR beta chain came from a study of graft-versus-host responses after intestinal transplantation. Points from the study as a whole: The presence of high graft-versus-host to host-versus-graft clonal ratios in allografts characterized patients with graft-donor T cell macrochimerism.

Libraries were prepared by immunoSEQ multiplex PCR; TCRdb keeps only in-frame clonotypes and omits some of them. The table lists approximately 13,000 clones, roughly 93% of them singletons. As regards this clone: Its antigen is still unknown.

This specimen consisted of PBMCs, obtained roughly 930 days after intestinal transplantation. The source of this sequence is a human patient who received an intestinal transplant, so some T cells may come from the graft donor.

The CDR3 is CASTSGGVISGNTIYF. CDR3 DNA sequence: TGTGCCAGCACCTCAGGGGGCGTCATTTCTGGAAACACCATATATTTT. The chain combines TRBV5-4 with TRBJ1-3; the match to TRBD1 covers 8 bases. J lost 1 base, V lost 6 bases, and 9 bases had no gene match. Germline CDR1 SGHNT, CDR2 YYREEE (reference sequence). CDR3 length equals 16 residues.